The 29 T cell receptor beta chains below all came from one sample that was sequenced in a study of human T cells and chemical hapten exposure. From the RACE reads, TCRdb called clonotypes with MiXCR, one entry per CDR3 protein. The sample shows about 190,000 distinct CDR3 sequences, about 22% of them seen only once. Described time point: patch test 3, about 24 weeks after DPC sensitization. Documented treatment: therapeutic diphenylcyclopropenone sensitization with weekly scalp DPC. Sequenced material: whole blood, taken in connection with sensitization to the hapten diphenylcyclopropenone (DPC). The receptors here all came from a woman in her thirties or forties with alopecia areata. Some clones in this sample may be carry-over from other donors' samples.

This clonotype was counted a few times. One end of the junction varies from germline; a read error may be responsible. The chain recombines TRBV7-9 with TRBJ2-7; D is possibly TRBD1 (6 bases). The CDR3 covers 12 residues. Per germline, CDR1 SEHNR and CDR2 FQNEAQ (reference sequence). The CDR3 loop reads CASSLEQGSRNF. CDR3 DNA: TGTGCCAGCAGCTTGGAGCAGGGGTCAAGGAACTTC.

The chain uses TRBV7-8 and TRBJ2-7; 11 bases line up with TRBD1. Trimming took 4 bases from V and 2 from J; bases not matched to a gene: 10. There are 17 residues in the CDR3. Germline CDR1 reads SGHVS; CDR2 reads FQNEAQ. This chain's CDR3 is CASSWTGGAIPTYEQYF. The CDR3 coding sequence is TGTGCCAGCAGCTGGACAGGGGGCGCGATCCCTACCTACGAGCAGTACTTC.

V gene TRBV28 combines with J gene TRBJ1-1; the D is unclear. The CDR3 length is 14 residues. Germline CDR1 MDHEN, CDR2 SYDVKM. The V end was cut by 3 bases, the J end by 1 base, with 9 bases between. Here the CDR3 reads CASSFPARNTEAFF. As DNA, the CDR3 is TGTGCCAGCAGTTTTCCGGCGAGGAACACTGAAGCTTTCTTT.

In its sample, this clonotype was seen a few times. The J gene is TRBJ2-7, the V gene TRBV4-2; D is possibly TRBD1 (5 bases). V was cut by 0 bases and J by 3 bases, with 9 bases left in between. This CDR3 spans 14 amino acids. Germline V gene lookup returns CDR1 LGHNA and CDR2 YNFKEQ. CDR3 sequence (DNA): TGTGCCAGCAGCCAAGAAAAGGGGTTCTACGAGCAGTACTTC. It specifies CASSQEKGFYEQYF.

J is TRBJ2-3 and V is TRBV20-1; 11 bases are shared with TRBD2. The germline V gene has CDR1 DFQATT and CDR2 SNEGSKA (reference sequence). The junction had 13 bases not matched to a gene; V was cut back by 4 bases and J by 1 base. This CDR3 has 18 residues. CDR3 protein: CSATRTSGQGEGTDTQYF. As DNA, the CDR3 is TGCAGTGCTACCCGGACTAGCGGGCAGGGCGAGGGCACAGATACGCAGTATTTT.

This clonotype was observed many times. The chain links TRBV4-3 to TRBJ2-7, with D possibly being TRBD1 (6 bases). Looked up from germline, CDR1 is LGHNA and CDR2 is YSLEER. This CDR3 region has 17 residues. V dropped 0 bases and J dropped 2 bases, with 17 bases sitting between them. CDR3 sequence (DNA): TGCGCCAGCAGCCAAGATCTGGCCAGCTCAGGGGCCTACGAGCAGTACTTC. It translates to CASSQDLASSGAYEQYF.

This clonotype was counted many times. The CDR3 here is CSVALTSDQETQYF. The DNA for the CDR3 is TGCAGCGTTGCCCTGACTAGCGACCAAGAGACCCAGTACTTC. The genes are TRBV29-1 and TRBJ2-5; 8 nucleotides agree with TRBD2. CDR3 length: 14 amino acids. The V gene's germline CDR1 is SQVTM and CDR2 ANQGSEA. With V trimmed by 4 bases and J by 0 bases, 4 bases remained unmatched.

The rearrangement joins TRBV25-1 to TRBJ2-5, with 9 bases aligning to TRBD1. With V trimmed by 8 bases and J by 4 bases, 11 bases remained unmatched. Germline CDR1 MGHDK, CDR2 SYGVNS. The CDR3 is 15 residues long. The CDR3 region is CASVGTGPTRETQYF. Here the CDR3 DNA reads TGTGCCAGCGTCGGGACAGGGCCCACAAGAGAGACCCAGTACTTC.

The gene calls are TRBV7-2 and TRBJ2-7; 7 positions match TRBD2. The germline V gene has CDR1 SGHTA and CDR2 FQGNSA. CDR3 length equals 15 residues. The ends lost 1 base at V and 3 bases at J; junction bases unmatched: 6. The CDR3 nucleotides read TGTGCCAGCAGCTTAGGGACTAGTAGTATCTACGAGCAGTACTTC. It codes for CASSLGTSSIYEQYF.

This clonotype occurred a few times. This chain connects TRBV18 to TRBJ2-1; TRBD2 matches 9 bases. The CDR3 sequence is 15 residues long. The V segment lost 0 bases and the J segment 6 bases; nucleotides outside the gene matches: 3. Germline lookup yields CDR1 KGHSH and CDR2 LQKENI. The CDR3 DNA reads TGTGCCAGCTCACCACCGGCGGGAGGGATCAATGAGCAGTTCTTC. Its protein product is CASSPPAGGINEQFF.

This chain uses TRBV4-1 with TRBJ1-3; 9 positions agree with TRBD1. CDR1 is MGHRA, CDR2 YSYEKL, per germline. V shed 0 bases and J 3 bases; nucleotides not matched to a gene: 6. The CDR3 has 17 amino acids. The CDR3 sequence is CASSQEGGQGIGNTIYF. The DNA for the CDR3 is TGCGCCAGCAGCCAAGAGGGGGGACAGGGAATTGGAAACACCATATATTTT.

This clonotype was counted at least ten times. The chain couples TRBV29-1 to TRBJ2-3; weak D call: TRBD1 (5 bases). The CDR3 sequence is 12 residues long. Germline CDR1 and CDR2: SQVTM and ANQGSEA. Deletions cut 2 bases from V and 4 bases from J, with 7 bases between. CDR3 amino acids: CSVERGPDTQYF. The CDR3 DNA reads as TGCAGCGTTGAAAGGGGCCCAGATACGCAGTATTTT.

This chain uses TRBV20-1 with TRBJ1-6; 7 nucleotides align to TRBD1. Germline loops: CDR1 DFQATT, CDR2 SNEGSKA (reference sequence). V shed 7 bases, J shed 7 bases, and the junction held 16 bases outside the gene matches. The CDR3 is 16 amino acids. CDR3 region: CSVEIGGTARNSPLHF. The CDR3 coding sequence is TGCAGTGTCGAGATAGGAGGGACAGCTAGAAATTCACCCCTCCACTTT.

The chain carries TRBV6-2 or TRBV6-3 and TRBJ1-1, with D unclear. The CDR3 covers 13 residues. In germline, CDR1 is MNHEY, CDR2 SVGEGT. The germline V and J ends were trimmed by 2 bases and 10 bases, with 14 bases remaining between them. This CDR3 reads CASSYARRVIAFF. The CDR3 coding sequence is TGTGCCAGCAGTTACGCCCGAAGGGTCATAGCTTTCTTT.

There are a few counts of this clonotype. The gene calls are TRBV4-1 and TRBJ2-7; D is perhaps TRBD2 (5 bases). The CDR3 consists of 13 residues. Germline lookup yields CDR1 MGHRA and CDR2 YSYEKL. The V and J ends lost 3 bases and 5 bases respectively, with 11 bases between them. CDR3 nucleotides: TGCGCCAGCAGCCACTCCCGGGGTCACGAGCAGTACTTC. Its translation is CASSHSRGHEQYF.

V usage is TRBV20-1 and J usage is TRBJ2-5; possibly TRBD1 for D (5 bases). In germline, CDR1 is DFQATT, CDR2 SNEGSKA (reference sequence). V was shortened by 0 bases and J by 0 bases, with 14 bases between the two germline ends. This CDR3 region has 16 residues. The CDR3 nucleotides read TGCAGTGCTAGAGATGGGGCTACTGCGTACCAAGAGACCCAGTACTTC. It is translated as CSARDGATAYQETQYF.

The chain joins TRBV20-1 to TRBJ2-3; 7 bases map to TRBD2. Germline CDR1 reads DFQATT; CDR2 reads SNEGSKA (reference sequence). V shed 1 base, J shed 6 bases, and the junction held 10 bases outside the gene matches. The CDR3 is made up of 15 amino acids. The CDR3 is CSARVVAGPGDTQYF. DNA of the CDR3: TGCAGTGCTAGAGTAGTAGCGGGTCCGGGTGATACGCAGTATTTT.

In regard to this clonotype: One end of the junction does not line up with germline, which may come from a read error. CDR3 bases: TGTGCCAGCAGGGGAAGGGGGCGCTGGGACTTC. Its protein product is CASRGRGRWDF. The chain links TRBV6-5 to TRBJ2-7, with 7 bases that match TRBD1. Germline V gene lookup returns CDR1 MNHEY and CDR2 SVGAGI. The CDR3 spans 11 residues.

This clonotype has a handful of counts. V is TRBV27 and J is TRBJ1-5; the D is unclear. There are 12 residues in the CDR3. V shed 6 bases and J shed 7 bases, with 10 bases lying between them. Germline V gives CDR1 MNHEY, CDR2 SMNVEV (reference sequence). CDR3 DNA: TGTGCCAGCAGCTGGATAGGACAGCCCCAGCATTTT. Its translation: CASSWIGQPQHF.

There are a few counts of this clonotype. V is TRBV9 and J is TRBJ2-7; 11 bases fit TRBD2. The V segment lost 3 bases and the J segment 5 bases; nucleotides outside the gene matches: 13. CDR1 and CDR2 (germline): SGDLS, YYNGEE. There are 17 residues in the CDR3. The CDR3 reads CASSAALAGDGRDEQYF. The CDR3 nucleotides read TGTGCCAGCAGCGCGGCACTAGCGGGAGATGGTCGGGACGAGCAGTACTTC.

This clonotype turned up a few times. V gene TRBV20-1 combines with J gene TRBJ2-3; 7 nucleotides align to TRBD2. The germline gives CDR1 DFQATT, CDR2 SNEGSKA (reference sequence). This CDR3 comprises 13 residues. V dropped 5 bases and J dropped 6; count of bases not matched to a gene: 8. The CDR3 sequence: CSAYPSGGDTQYF. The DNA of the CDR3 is TGCAGTGCTTACCCCTCCGGGGGGGATACGCAGTATTTT.

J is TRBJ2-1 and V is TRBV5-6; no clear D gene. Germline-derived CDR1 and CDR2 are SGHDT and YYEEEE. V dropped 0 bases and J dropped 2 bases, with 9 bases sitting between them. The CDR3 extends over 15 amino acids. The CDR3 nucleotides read TGTGCCAGCAGCTTGGGACTTGAAACCTACAATGAGCAGTTCTTC. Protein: CASSLGLETYNEQFF.

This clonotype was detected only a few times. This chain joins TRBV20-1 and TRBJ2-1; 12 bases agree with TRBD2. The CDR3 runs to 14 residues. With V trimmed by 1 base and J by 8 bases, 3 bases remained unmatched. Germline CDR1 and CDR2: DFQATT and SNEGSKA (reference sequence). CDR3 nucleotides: TGCAGTGCTAGAGTGCTAGCGGGAGGGTATGAGCAGTTCTTC. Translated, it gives CSARVLAGGYEQFF.

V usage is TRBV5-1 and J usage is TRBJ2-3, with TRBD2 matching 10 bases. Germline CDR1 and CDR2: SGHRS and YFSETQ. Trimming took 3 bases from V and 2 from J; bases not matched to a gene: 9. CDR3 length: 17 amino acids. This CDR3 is CASSSLAGAGLTDTQYF. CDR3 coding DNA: TGCGCCAGCAGCTCCCTAGCGGGAGCCGGTCTCACAGATACGCAGTATTTT.

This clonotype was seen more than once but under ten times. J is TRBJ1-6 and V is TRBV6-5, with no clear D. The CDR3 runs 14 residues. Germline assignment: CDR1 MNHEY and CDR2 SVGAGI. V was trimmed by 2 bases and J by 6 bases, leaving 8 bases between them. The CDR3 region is CASSYPIPNSPLHF. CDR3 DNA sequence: TGTGCCAGCAGTTACCCTATCCCTAATTCACCCCTCCACTTT.

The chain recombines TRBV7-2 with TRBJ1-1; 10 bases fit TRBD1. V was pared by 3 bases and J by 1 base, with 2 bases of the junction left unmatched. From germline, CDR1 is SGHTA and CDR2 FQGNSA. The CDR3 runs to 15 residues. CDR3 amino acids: CASSFRDRGNTEAFF. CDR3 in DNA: TGTGCCAGCAGCTTTAGGGACAGGGGGAACACTGAAGCTTTCTTT.

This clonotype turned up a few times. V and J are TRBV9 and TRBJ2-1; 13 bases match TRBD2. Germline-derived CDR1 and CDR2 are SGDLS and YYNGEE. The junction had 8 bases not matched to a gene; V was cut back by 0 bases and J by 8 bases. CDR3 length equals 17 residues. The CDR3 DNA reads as TGTGCCAGCAGCGTAGGTCACGGACTAGCGGGAGTGGATGAGCAGTTCTTC. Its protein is CASSVGHGLAGVDEQFF.

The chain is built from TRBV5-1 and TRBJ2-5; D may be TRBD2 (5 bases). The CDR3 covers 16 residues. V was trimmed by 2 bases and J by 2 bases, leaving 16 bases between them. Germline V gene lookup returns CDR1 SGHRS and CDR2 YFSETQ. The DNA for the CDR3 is TGCGCCAGCAGCTTTCAATTGGCGGGCCCACAAGAGACCCAGTACTTC. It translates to CASSFQLAGPQETQYF.

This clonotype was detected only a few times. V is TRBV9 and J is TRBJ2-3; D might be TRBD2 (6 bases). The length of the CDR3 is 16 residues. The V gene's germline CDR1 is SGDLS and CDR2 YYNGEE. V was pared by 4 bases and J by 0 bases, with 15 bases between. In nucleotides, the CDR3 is TGTGCCAGCAGCCCCACGGGGGACCCAAGCACAGATACGCAGTATTTT. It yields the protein CASSPTGDPSTDTQYF.